This T cell receptor beta chain came from a study of tumor-infiltrating lymphocytes in primary liver carcinoma. Study details: With diameters of roughly 4 to 10 cm, tumors were stage T1-T3 N0M0.

Remarks on this clonotype: Antigen: not known.

Unsorted bulk tissue, roughly 20-34 mg of it, served as the source for co-extraction of RNA and DNA. None of the patients had received treatment, and all had chronic HBV infection. The proportion of viable tumor cells exceeded 75% in every tumor sample. General study results and limits: Tumors reached a significantly greater top-250-clone fraction than blood did (p = 0.039).

The template, approximately 500 ng total RNA, yielded TCR beta cDNA made with a constant-region primer. Researchers made the TCR beta libraries by running three nested multiplex PCR rounds with slightly modified ARM-PCR. TCRdb reanalysed the multiplex PCR reads using MiXCR and keeps one entry per CDR3 protein. The table shows roughly 100,000 distinct CDR3 sequences, with approximately 80% occurring only once. The clonotype comes from a man between 40 and 49 years old with primary liver carcinoma and hepatitis B virus infection. Source material: liver tumor tissue from sampling region 3. Subset defined: tumor region T3, left-lateral pole.

The CDR3 here is CAIKAPPGTRLRSGEQYF. The CDR3 DNA is TGTGCCATCAAGGCTCCCCCCGGGACTCGCCTTAGGTCTGGCGAGCAGTACTTC. The rearrangement joins TRBV10-3 to TRBJ2-7; possible D gene TRBD2, 6 bases. V was shortened by 7 bases and J by 6 bases, with 31 bases between the two germline ends. Per germline, CDR1 ENHRY and CDR2 SYGVKD. The CDR3 sequence is 18 residues long.